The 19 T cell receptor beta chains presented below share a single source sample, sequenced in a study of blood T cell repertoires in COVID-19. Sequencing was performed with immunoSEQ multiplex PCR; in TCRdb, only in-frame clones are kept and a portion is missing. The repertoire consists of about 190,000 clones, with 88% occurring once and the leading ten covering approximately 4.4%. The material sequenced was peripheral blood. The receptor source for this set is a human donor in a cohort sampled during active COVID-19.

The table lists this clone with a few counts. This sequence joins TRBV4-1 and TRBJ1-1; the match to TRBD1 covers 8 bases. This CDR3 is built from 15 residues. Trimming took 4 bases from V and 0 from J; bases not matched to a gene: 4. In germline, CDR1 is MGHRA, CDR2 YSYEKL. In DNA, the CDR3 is TGCGCCAGCAGCCCCGGACAGGGCTTGAACACTGAAGCTTTCTTT. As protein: CASSPGQGLNTEAFF.

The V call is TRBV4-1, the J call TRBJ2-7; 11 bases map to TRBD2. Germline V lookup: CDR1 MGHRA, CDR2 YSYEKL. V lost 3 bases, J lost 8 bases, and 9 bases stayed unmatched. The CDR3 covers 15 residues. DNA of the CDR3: TGCGCCAGCAGCCAGTTAGCGGGAGGGCCCTTTCAGCAGTACTTC. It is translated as CASSQLAGGPFQQYF.

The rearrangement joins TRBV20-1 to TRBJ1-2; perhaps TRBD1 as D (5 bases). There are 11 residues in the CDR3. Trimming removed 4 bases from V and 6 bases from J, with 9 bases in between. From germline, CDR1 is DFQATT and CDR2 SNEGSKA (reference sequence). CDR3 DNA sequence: TGCAGTGCTAATCAGGGAAATGGCTACACCTTC. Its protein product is CSANQGNGYTF.

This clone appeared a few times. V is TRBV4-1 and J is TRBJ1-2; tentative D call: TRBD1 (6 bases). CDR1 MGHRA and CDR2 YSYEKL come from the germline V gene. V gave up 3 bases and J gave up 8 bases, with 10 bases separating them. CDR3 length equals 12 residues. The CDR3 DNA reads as TGCGCCAGCAGCCAGGGGGCAGGAGGCTACACCTTC. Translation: CASSQGAGGYTF.

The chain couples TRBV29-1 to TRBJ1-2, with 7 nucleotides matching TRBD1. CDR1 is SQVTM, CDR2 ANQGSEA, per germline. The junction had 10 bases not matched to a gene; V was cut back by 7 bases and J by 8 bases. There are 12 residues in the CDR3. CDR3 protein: CSAQTGARGYTF. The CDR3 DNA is TGCAGCGCCCAAACAGGGGCGCGGGGCTACACCTTC.

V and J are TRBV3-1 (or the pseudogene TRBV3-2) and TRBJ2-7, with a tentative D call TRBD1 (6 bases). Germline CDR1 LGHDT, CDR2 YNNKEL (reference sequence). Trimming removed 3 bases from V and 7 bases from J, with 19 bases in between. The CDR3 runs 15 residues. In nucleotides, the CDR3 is TGTGCCAGCAGCCAGTGGGACACCATCGGCTTGGAGCAGTACTTC. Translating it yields CASSQWDTIGLEQYF.

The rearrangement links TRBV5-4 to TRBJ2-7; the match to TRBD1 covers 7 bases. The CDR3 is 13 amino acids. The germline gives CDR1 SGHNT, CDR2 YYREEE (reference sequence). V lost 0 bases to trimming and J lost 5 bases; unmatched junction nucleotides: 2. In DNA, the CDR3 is TGTGCCAGCAGCTTGGGACAGGGTAACGAGCAGTACTTC. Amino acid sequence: CASSLGQGNEQYF.

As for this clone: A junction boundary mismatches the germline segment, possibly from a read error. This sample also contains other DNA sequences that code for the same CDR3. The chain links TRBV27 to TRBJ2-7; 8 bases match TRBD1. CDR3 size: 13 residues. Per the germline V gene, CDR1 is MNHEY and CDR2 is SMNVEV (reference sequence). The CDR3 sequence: CASSFGRGQEQYF. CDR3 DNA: TGTGCCAGCAGTTTCGGCAGGGGGCAAGAGCAGTATTTC.

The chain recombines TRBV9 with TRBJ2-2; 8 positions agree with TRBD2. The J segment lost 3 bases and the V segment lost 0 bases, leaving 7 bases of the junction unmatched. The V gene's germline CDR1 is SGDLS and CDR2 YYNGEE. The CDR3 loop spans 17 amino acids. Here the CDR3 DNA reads TGTGCCAGCAGCGTAGCTGGGATAGCGGGGCACACCGGGGAGCTGTTTTTT. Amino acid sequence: CASSVAGIAGHTGELFF. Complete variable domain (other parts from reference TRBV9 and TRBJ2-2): DSGVTQTPKHLITATGQRVTLRCSPRSGDLSVYWYQQSLDQGLQFLIQYYNGEERAKGNILERFSAQQFPDLHSELNLSSLELGDSALYFCASSVAGIAGHTGELFFGEGSRLTVL.

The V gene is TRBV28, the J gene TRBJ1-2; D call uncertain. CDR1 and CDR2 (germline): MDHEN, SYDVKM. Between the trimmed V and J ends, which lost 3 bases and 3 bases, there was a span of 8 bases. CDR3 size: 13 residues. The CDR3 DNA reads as TGTGCCAGCAGTTTTGTCCGGGACTATGGCTACACCTTC. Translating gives CASSFVRDYGYTF.

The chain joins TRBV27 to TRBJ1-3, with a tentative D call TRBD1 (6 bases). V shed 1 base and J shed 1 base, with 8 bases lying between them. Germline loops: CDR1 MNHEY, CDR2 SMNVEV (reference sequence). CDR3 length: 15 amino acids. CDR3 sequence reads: CASSLFRGSGNTIYF. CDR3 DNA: TGTGCCAGCAGTTTATTCAGGGGTTCTGGAAACACCATATATTTT.

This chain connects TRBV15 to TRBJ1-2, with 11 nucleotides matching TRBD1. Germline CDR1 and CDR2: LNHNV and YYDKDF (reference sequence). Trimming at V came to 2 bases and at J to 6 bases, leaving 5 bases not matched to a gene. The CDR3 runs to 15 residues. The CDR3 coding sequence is TGTGCCACCAGCAGAAGGACAGGGGGCGCGGATGGCTACACCTTC. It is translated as CATSRRTGGADGYTF. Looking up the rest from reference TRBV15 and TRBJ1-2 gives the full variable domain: DAMVIQNPRYQVTQFGKPVTLSCSQTLNHNVMYWYQQKSSQAPKLLFHYYDKDFNNEADTPDNFQSRRPNTSFCFLDIRSPGLGDTAMYLCATSRRTGGADGYTFGSGTRLTVV.

DNA for the CDR3: TGTGCCAGCAGCGGAAGACAGGGGAACTACAATGAGCAGTTCTTC. This gives the protein CASSGRQGNYNEQFF. The chain has TRBV9 and TRBJ2-1, with TRBD1 identical over 8 bases. With 3 bases clipped from V and 3 bases from J, the junction kept 5 bases outside the gene matches. This CDR3 is 15 amino acids long. Looked up from germline, CDR1 is SGDLS and CDR2 is YYNGEE.

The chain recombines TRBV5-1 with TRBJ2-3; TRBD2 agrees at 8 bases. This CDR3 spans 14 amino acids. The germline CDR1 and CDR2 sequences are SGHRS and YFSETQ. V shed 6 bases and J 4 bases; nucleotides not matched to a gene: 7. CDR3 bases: TGCGCCAGCACTTTCGGGGGGGCCTCAGATACGCAGTATTTT. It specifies CASTFGGASDTQYF. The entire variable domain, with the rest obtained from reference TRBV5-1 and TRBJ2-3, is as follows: KAGVTQTPRYLIKTRGQQVTLSCSPISGHRSVSWYQQTPGQGLQFLFEYFSETQRNKGNFPGRFSGRQFSNSRSEMNVSTLELGDSALYLCASTFGGASDTQYFGPGTRLTVL.

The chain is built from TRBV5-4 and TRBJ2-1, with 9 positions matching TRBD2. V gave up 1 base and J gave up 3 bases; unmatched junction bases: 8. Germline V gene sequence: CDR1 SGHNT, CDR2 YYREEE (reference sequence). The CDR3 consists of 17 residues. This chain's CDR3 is CASSLYSSGINYNEQFF. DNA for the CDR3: TGTGCCAGCAGCTTGTACTCTAGCGGGATAAACTACAATGAGCAGTTCTTC.

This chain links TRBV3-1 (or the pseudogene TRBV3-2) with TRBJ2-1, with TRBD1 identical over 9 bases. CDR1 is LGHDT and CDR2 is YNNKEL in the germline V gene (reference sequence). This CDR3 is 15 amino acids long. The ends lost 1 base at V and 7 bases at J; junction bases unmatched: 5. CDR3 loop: CASSQVLTGGNEQFF. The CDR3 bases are TGTGCCAGCAGCCAAGTTCTGACAGGGGGGAATGAGCAGTTCTTC.

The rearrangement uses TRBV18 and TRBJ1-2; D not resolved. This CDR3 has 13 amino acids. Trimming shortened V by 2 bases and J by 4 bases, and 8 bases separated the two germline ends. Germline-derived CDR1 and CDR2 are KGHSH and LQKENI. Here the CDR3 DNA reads TGTGCCAGCTCACCAGACGGCGGCTATGGCTACACCTTC. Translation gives CASSPDGGYGYTF.

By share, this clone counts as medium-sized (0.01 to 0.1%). The CDR3 here is CSGRQGFNEQFF. The CDR3, as DNA: TGCAGCGGGCGACAGGGTTTCAATGAGCAGTTCTTC. The chain uses TRBV29-1 and TRBJ2-1; 7 bases are shared with TRBD1. The V gene's germline CDR1 is SQVTM and CDR2 ANQGSEA. The CDR3 totals 12 residues. Losses at the gene ends were 7 bases for V and 6 bases for J; bases not matched to a gene: 6.

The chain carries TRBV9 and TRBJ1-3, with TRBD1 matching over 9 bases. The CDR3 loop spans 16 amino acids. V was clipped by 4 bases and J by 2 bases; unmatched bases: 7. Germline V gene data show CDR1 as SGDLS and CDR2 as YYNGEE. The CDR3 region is CASSPTGQGTGNTIYF. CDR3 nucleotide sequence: TGTGCCAGCAGCCCGACGGGACAGGGCACTGGAAACACCATATATTTT. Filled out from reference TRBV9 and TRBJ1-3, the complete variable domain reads DSGVTQTPKHLITATGQRVTLRCSPRSGDLSVYWYQQSLDQGLQFLIQYYNGEERAKGNILERFSAQQFPDLHSELNLSSLELGDSALYFCASSPTGQGTGNTIYFGEGSWLTVV.